This TCR beta chain was identified in a study of blood T cell repertoires in COVID-19. From germline, CDR1 is GTSNPN and CDR2 SVGIG (reference sequence). The CDR3 loop spans 14 amino acids. With 1 base clipped from V and 4 bases from J, the junction kept 2 bases outside the gene matches. Using immunoSEQ multiplex PCR, the repertoire was profiled, and TCRdb retains in-frame clones only, with some absent. The data contain around 200,000 clones, around 86% of them singletons. The sequence derives from a man aged 40-55 years with active or convalescent COVID-19. The J gene is TRBJ1-5, the V gene TRBV30; 9 nucleotides line up with TRBD1. Sequencing was performed on peripheral blood. CDR3 DNA: TGTGCCTGGAGTGCCGGGACAGGGAATCAGCCCCAGCATTTT. This codes for CAWSAGTGNQPQHF.